The rows below give T cell receptor beta chains drawn from one sample of a study of T cell responses to AZD1222 COVID-19 vaccine. The repertoire was sequenced with immunoSEQ multiplex PCR; TCRdb's copy has only in-frame clones and lacks some. The sample lists roughly 160,000 clones, 87% occurring once. Source: peripheral blood, taken 28 days after the second AZD1222 dose. These receptors came from an adult who received the AZD1222 COVID-19 vaccine. The CDR3 runs from the conserved cysteine through the conserved F or W. D genes are given only for firm matches. Clone size appears in some rows only: once, few, many, or a class for an expanded clone.

>-|-|TRBV7-6|TRBJ1-5
TGTGCCAGCAGCTTAAACCCAGGGAACAATCAGCCCCAGCATTTT
CASSLNPGNNQPQHF
>-|-|TRBV9|TRBJ2-5
TGTGCCAGCAGCGTAGGAACCATACAAGAGACCCAGTACTTC
CASSVGTIQETQYF
>-|-|TRBV9|TRBJ2-1
TGTGCCAGCAGCGTAGGCGGGGCCTCCTACAATGAGCAGTTCTTC
CASSVGGASYNEQFF
>-|-|TRBV9|TRBJ2-5
TGTGCCAGCAGCGTACGTGGAGGGGAGACCCAGTACTTC
CASSVRGGETQYF
>-|-|TRBV6-6|TRBJ2-2
TGTGCCAGCATAGGGCAGCCGAACACCGGGGAGCTGTTTTTT
CASIGQPNTGELFF
>once|TRBD1|TRBV6-4|TRBJ2-3
TGTGCCAGCAGTGACTGGGGACAGGGGGCAGATACGCAGTATTTT
CASSDWGQGADTQYF
>-|-|TRBV18|TRBJ2-7
TGTGCCAGCTCACCAGCGGGGGCAGGATCCTACGAGCAGTACTTC
CASSPAGAGSYEQYF
>-|-|TRBV18|TRBJ2-1
TGTGCCAGCTCACCGGACTACAATGAGCAGTTCTTC
CASSPDYNEQFF
>-|-|TRBV19|TRBJ2-3
TGTGCCAGTAGAAAGCCTCCCACAGATACGCAGTATTTT
CASRKPPTDTQYF
>-|-|TRBV12-3/TRBV12-4|TRBJ2-2
TGTGCCAGCAGCCTGCTGGCCGGGGAGCTGTTTTTT
CASSLLAGELFF
>-|-|TRBV3-1/TRBV3-2|TRBJ1-1
TGTGCCAGCAGCCAAGTGTCGGCCACTGAAGCTTTCTTT
CASSQVSATEAFF
>-|TRBD1|TRBV18|TRBJ1-6
TGTGCCAGCTCACAACGACAGGGGGCCAATAATTCACCCCTCCACTTT
CASSQRQGANNSPLHF
>-|-|TRBV29-1|TRBJ1-1
TGCAGCGTTGAATCGGTGGGGCTGGTAGGGACTGAAGCTTTCTTT
CSVESVGLVGTEAFF
>-|-|TRBV5-6|TRBJ1-4
TGTGCCAGCAGCTTTCGGGGTTTACATAATGAAAAACTGTTTTTT
CASSFRGLHNEKLFF
>-|-|TRBV24-1|TRBJ2-3
TGTGCCACCAGTGATCGCCGGGACAACCCTCCCGGTACGCAGTATTTT
CATSDRRDNPPGTQYF
>-|TRBD2|TRBV6-5|TRBJ2-7
TGTGCCAGCAGGAGGGCTCCGGGGGGGAACTACGAGCAGTACTTC
CASRRAPGGNYEQYF
>-|-|TRBV3-1/TRBV3-2|TRBJ1-2
TGTGCCAGCAGCCTTCTCTCCCTGGGAGGCTACACCTTC
CASSLLSLGGYTF
>-|-|TRBV6-1|TRBJ2-2
TGTGCCAGCAGTGAACTGGTCACCGGGGAGCTGTTTTTT
CASSELVTGELFF
>-|-|TRBV6-5|TRBJ1-2
TGTGCCAGCAGTAACCAGGGTTGGGGCTATGGCTACACCTTC
CASSNQGWGYGYTF
>-|-|TRBV19|TRBJ1-5
TGTGCCAGTAGTCAAAGTTTTGGTAGCAATCAGCCCCAGCATTTT
CASSQSFGSNQPQHF
>-|TRBD1|TRBV6-2/TRBV6-3|TRBJ1-4
TGTGCCAGCAGTTCACGCAGGGGGCCTCATGGGGAAAAACTGTTTTTT
CASSSRRGPHGEKLFF
>-|-|TRBV5-6|TRBJ1-1
TGTGCCAGCAGCTTGGGGCCCAAGACTGAAGCTTTCTTT
CASSLGPKTEAFF
>-|-|TRBV12-3/TRBV12-4|TRBJ2-7
TGTGCCAGCAGTCAAGACAGGTCCTACGAGCAGTACTTC
CASSQDRSYEQYF
>once|TRBD1|TRBV6-5|TRBJ1-4
TGTGCCAGCAGATTGACAGGGGCCTCTGGAGAAAAACTGTTTTTT
CASRLTGASGEKLFF
>-|-|TRBV4-1|TRBJ2-7
TGCGCCAGCAGCCAAGATTGGAGGACATATGGCTACGAGCAGTACTTC
CASSQDWRTYGYEQYF
>-|-|TRBV5-4|TRBJ1-1
TGTGCCAGCAGCTCCCGCTGGAACACTGAAGCTTTCTTT
CASSSRWNTEAFF
>-|-|TRBV6-1|TRBJ1-2
TGTGCCAGCAGTGAAACCAGGGAAGGCTACACCTTC
CASSETREGYTF
>few|-|TRBV7-9|TRBJ2-7
TGTGCCAGCAGTCCAGGGCGGGACGAGCAGTACTTC
CASSPGRDEQYF
>-|-|TRBV3-1/TRBV3-2|TRBJ1-2
TGTGCCAGCAGCCCCTATGACGGGCTCGGCTACACCTTC
CASSPYDGLGYTF
>-|-|TRBV7-2|TRBJ2-1
TGTGCCAGCAGCCCCCGGACCAAATACAATGAGCAGTTCTTC
CASSPRTKYNEQFF
>-|TRBD1|TRBV6-6|TRBJ2-1
TGTGCCAGCAGTCCTTTCAATCCGGGACAGGGTGGCAATGAGCAGTTCTTC
CASSPFNPGQGGNEQFF
>-|-|TRBV20-1|TRBJ2-5
TGCAGTGCTAGTCAAGAGACCCAGTACTTC
CSASQETQYF
>-|-|TRBV18|TRBJ1-4
TGTGCCAGCTCACCATCTAGGGCTGCAACTAATGAAAAACTGTTTTTT
CASSPSRAATNEKLFF
>-|-|TRBV19|TRBJ2-2
TGTGCCAGTAGTAGGCGCCTAACTAGTCTGAACACCGGGGAGCTGTTTTTT
CASSRRLTSLNTGELFF
>-|-|TRBV10-1|TRBJ1-1
TGCGCCAGCAGTGAGTCCTTGCAGGGGCGAACTGAAGCTTTCTTT
CASSESLQGRTEAFF
>-|-|TRBV5-1|TRBJ1-6
TGCGCCAGCAGCTGGGGAGGGGGGGCGAGAGGCAGGGATTCACCCCTCCACTTT
CASSWGGGARGRDSPLHF
>once|-|TRBV10-2|TRBJ1-5
TGCGCCAGCAGTGAGCAGGGGAGCAATCAGCCCCAGCATTTT
CASSEQGSNQPQHF
>-|-|TRBV15|TRBJ2-3
TGTGCCACCAGCAGAGGGGGGGCCTTCACAGATACGCAGTATTTT
CATSRGGAFTDTQYF
>-|-|TRBV19|TRBJ1-2
TGTGCCAGTAGTTCCCGGTCGGACGGGGCTAACTATGGCTACACCTTC
CASSSRSDGANYGYTF
>-|TRBD1|TRBV2|TRBJ2-2
TGTGCCAGCAGACGAAGGACAGGGAGTAACACCGGGGAGCTGTTTTTT
CASRRRTGSNTGELFF
>-|-|TRBV5-1|TRBJ1-3
TGCGCCAGCAGCTTGGTACTTGGAAACACCATATATTTT
CASSLVLGNTIYF
>-|-|TRBV10-3|TRBJ1-6
TGTGCCATCAGTGAAAAGGGTCCCCAGTATAATTCACCCCTCCACTTT
CAISEKGPQYNSPLHF
>-|-|TRBV6-4|TRBJ1-1
TGTGCCAGCAGTGACGGCACCGGGACGGCGAACACTGAAGCTTTCTTT
CASSDGTGTANTEAFF
>once|-|TRBV7-8|TRBJ2-1
TGTGCCAGCAGCCCTACAGCGCCTGAGCAGTTCTTC
CASSPTAPEQFF
>-|-|TRBV7-9|TRBJ1-1
TGTGCCAGCAGCTTACTGCCGGGGGCTGAAGCTTTCTTT
CASSLLPGAEAFF
>-|-|TRBV5-1|TRBJ2-3
TGCGCCAGCAGCTTGGCCTCGGCTCTCAAAGGACCCACAGATACGCAGTATTTT
CASSLASALKGPTDTQYF
>-|TRBD2|TRBV4-3|TRBJ2-3
TGCGCCAGCAGCTGGAGGGGTACTAGCGGGGCCCCGCCAGATACGCAGTATTTT
CASSWRGTSGAPPDTQYF
>-|TRBD1|TRBV27|TRBJ1-6
TGTGCCAGCAGCCTAACGCCGACAGGGGGCGGTTCACCCCTCCACTTT
CASSLTPTGGGSPLHF
>-|TRBD1|TRBV7-8|TRBJ1-2
TGTGCCAGCAGCAACTCACAGGGGATTAGCTATGGCTACACCTTC
CASSNSQGISYGYTF
>-|-|TRBV18|TRBJ2-1
TGTGCCAGCTCACCAACGGTAAGCTCCTACAATGAGCAGTTCTTC
CASSPTVSSYNEQFF
>-|-|TRBV18|TRBJ2-5
TGTGCCAGCTCCCCTCGGGATGGGACCCAGTACTTC
CASSPRDGTQYF
>-|-|TRBV10-2|TRBJ1-6
TGCGCCAGCAGGTCCACAGAGTTCTATAATTCACCCCTCCACTTT
CASRSTEFYNSPLHF
>-|-|TRBV5-6|TRBJ1-1
TGTGCCAGCAGCTTGGGTACGGGCACTGAAGCTTTCTTT
CASSLGTGTEAFF
>-|-|TRBV7-8|TRBJ2-7
TGTGCCAGCAGTACGGATTTATCCGGCTACGAGCAGTACTTC
CASSTDLSGYEQYF
>once|-|TRBV3-1/TRBV3-2|TRBJ1-5
TGTGCCAGCAGCCAAAGGAGGGGAGGTGAACCCCAGCATTTT
CASSQRRGGEPQHF
>many|-|TRBV4-3|TRBJ1-1
TGCGCCAGCAGCCAAACAGAGAACACTGAAGCTTTCTTT
CASSQTENTEAFF
>few|-|TRBV5-1|TRBJ1-1
TGCGCCAGCAGCCTAGAGCTGAACACTGAAGCTTTCTTT
CASSLELNTEAFF